One sample yielded the 6 T cell receptor beta chains listed below, sequenced in a study of shared clonotypes between healthy human individuals. Generated by immunoSEQ multiplex PCR, the TCRdb table keeps only in-frame clones and is missing some. The sample carries fewer than 1.6 million clones, about 98.5% recorded once. Sequenced input: naive CD4+ T cells sorted from blood. Subset here: CD45RA+ positively selected. These receptors all come from a man younger than 40 in good health.

The J gene is TRBJ2-7, the V gene TRBV11-2; no clear D. Trimming took 3 bases from V and 2 from J, leaving 11 bases between them. Looked up from germline, CDR1 is SGHAT and CDR2 is FQNNGV. The CDR3 has 14 amino acids. CDR3 nucleotides: TGTGCCAGCAGCTTTTGGGGTCTAACCTACGAGCAGTACTTC. Protein: CASSFWGLTYEQYF.

The V and J genes are TRBV6-6 and TRBJ2-7; the D gene is possibly TRBD1 (6 bases). Trimming shortened V by 5 bases and J by 5 bases, and 7 bases separated the two germline ends. The CDR3 is 11 amino acids. Germline values: CDR1 MNHNY, CDR2 SVGAGI (reference sequence). The CDR3 spells CASSHRDEQYF. For the CDR3, the DNA is TGTGCCAGCAGTCACAGGGACGAGCAGTACTTC.

The rearrangement links TRBV21-1 to TRBJ2-1; the table calls TRBD1, which could not be checked here. TRBV21-1 is listed as a pseudogene. This CDR3 has 16 residues. DNA of the CDR3: TGTGCCAGCAGCAAAAGGGGACAGAGCTCCTACAATGAGCAGTTCTTC. Translation: CASSKRGQSSYNEQFF.

The rearrangement joins TRBV28 to TRBJ2-7; no clear D. The CDR3 extends over 11 amino acids. The germline gives CDR1 MDHEN, CDR2 SYDVKM. The CDR3 loop is CGGAPLYEQYF. CDR3 nucleotides: TGTGGCGGTGCCCCTCTCTACGAGCAGTACTTC.

This chain uses TRBV28 with TRBJ1-2, with 9 bases matching TRBD1. Germline V gene sequence: CDR1 MDHEN, CDR2 SYDVKM. The J segment lost 5 bases and the V segment lost 0 bases, leaving 4 bases of the junction unmatched. This CDR3 region has 15 residues. This chain's CDR3 is CASSLWMDRGYGYTF. As DNA, the CDR3 is TGTGCCAGCAGTTTATGGATGGACAGGGGATATGGCTACACCTTC.

The genes are TRBV5-1 and TRBJ2-7; the match to TRBD2 covers 8 bases. The length of the CDR3 is 14 residues. Per the germline V gene, CDR1 is SGHRS and CDR2 is YFSETQ. The V gene end was trimmed by 4 bases and the J gene end by 2 bases; junction bases not matched to a gene: 5. CDR3 in amino acids: CASSPGGATYEQYF. The CDR3 nucleotides read TGCGCCAGCAGCCCGGGAGGGGCAACCTACGAGCAGTACTTC.